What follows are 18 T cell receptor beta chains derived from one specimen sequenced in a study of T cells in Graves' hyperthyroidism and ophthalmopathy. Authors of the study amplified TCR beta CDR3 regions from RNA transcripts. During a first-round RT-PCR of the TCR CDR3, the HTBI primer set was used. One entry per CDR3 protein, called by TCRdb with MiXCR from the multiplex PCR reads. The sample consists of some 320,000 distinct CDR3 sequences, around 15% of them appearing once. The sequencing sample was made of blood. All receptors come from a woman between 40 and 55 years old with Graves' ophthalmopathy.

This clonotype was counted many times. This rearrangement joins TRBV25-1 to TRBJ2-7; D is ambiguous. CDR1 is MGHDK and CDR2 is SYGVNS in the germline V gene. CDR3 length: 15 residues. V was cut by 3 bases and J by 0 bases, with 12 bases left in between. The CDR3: CASSDSRRPSYEQYF. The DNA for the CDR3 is TGTGCCAGCAGTGACTCCCGTCGACCCTCCTACGAGCAGTACTTC.

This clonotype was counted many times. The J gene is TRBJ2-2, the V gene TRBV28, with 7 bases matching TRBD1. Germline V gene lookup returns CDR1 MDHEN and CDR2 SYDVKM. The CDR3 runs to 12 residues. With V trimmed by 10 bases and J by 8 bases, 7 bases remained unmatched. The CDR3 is CAIDTGVGELFF. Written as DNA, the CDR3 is TGTGCCATCGATACAGGGGTGGGGGAGCTGTTTTTT.

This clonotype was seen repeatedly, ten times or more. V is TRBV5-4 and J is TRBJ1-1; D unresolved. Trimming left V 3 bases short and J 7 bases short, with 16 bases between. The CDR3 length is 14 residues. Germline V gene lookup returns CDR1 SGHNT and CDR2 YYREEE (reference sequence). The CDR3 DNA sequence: TGTGCCAGCAGCTCCGGCCGAACGAGCGGTGAAGCTTTCTTT. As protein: CASSSGRTSGEAFF.

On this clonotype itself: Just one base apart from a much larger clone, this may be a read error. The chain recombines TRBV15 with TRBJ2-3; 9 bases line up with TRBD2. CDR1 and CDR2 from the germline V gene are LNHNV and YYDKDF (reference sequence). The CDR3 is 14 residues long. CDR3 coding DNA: TGTGCCACCAGGCCAGCGGGGGGCACAGATAAGCAGTATTTT. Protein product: CATRPAGGTDKQYF.

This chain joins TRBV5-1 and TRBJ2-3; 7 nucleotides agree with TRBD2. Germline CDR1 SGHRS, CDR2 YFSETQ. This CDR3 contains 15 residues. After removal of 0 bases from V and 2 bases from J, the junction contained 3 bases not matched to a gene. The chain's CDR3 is CASSLDGLVTDTQYF. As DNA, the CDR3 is TGCGCCAGCAGCTTGGACGGACTAGTCACAGATACGCAGTATTTT.

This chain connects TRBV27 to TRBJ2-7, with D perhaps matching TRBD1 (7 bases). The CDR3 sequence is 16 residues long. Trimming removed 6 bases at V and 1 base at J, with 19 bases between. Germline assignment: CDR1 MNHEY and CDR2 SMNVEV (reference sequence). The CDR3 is CASRLQGGLISYEQYF. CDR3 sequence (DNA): TGTGCCAGCAGGCTGCAGGGGGGCCTAATTTCCTACGAGCAGTACTTC.

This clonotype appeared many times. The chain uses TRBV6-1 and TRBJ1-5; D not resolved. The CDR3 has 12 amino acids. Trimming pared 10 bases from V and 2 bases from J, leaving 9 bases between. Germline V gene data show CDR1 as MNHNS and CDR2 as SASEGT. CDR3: CATDQRNQPQHF. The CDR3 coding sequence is TGTGCCACGGACCAGCGCAATCAGCCCCAGCATTTT.

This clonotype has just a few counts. CDR3 nucleotide sequence: TGTGCCAGCAGTTCCATAGCGGAGGAGAACACCGGGGAGCTGTTTTTT. It translates to CASSSIAEENTGELFF. V usage is TRBV28 and J usage is TRBJ2-2, with D maybe TRBD2 (6 bases). V gave up 4 bases and J gave up 1 base, with 13 bases separating them. This CDR3 is built from 16 residues. Germline lookup yields CDR1 MDHEN and CDR2 SYDVKM.

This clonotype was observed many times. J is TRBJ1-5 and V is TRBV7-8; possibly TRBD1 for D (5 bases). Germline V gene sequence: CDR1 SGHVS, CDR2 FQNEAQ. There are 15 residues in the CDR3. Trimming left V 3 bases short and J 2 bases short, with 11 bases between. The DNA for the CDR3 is TGTGCCAGCAGCTTCGGCAGGGTGGGCAATCAGCCCCAGCATTTT. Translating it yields CASSFGRVGNQPQHF.

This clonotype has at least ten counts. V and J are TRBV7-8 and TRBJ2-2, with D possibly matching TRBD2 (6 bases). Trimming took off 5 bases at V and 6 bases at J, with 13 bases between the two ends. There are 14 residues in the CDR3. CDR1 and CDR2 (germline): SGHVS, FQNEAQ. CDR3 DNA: TGTGCCAGCAGCGCCACCACTAGCCCCGGGGAGCTGTTTTTT. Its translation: CASSATTSPGELFF.

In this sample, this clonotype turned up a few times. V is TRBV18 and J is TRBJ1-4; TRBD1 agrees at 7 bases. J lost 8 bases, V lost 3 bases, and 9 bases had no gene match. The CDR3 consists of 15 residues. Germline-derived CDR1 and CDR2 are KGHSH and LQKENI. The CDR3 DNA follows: TGTGCCAGCTCACCTATCGACAGGGTATGGGAAAAACTGTTTTTT. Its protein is CASSPIDRVWEKLFF. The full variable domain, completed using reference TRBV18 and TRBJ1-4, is NAGVMQNPRHLVRRRGQEARLRCSPMKGHSHVYWYRQLPEEGLKFMVYLQKENIIDESGMPKERFSAEFPKEGPSILRIQQVVRGDSAAYFCASSPIDRVWEKLFFGSGTQLSVL.

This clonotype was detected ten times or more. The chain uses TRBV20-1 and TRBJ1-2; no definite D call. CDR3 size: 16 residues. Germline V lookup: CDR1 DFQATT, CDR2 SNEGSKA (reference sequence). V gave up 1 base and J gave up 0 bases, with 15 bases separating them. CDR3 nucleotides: TGCAGTGCTAGAGGAGGTGGAGCGGAAGCTAACTATGGCTACACCTTC. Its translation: CSARGGGAEANYGYTF.

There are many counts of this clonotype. The CDR3 region has the DNA TGTGCCAGCACCCCCCTATGGGGGCGTCGGACTGAAGCTTTCTTT. It translates to CASTPLWGRRTEAFF. V usage is TRBV27 and J usage is TRBJ1-1, with a weak D call TRBD1 (6 bases). V was trimmed by 7 bases and J by 5 bases, leaving 20 bases between them. The CDR3 totals 15 residues. The V gene's germline CDR1 is MNHEY and CDR2 SMNVEV (reference sequence).

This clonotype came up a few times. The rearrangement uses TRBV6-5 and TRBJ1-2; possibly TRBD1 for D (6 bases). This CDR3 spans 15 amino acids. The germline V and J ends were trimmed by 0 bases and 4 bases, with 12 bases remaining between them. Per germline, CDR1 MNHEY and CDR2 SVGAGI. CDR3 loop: CASSYSSRGGYGYTF. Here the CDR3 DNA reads TGTGCCAGCAGTTACTCGAGCAGGGGTGGCTATGGCTACACCTTC.

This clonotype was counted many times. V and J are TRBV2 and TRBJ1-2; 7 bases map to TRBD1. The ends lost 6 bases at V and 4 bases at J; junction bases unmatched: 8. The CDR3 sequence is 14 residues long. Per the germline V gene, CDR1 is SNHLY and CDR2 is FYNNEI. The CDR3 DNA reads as TGTGCCAGCAGCACAGGGGAGGGAGTCTATGGCTACACCTTC. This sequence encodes CASSTGEGVYGYTF.

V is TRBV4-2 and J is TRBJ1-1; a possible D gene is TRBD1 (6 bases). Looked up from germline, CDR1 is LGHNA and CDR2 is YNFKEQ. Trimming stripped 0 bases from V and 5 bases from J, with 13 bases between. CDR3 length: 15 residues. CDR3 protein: CASSQDDWGRTEAFF. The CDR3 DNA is TGTGCCAGCAGCCAAGATGATTGGGGGCGGACTGAAGCTTTCTTT.

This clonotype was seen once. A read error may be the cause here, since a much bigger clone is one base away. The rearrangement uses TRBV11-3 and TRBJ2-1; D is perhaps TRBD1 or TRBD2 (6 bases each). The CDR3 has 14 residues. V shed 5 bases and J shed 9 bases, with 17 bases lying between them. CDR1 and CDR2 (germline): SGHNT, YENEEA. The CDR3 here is CASSVGGPQVEQFF. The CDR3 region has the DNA TGTGCCAGCAGCGTTGGGGGGCCCCAAGTTGAGCAGTTCTTC.

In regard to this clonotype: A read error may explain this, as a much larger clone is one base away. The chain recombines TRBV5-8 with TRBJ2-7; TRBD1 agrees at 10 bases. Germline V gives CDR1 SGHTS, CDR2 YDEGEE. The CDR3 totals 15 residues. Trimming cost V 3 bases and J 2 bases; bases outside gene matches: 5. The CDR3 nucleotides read TGTGCCAGCAGCTACTGGACAGGGGGAACCTACGAGCAGTACTTC. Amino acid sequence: CASSYWTGGTYEQYF.